Below are 14 T cell receptor beta chains sequenced from a single sample in a study of early T cells in non-severe SARS-CoV-2 infection. TCRdb ran MiXCR on the 5' RACE reads and lists one entry per CDR3 protein. The sample lists under 100,000 distinct CDR3 sequences; roughly 15% were seen once. The sequenced sample consisted of whole blood. These receptors originate from an adult who was a healthcare worker with PCR-confirmed SARS-CoV-2 infection or an uninfected control (not recorded which).

Only a few counts were recorded for this clonotype. The chain employs TRBV20-1 and TRBJ2-5, with D uncertain. There are 14 residues in the CDR3. V was cut by 5 bases and J by 1 base, with 14 bases left in between. Germline lookup yields CDR1 DFQATT and CDR2 SNEGSKA (reference sequence). CDR3: CSAPNIRLQETQYF. In DNA form, the CDR3 reads TGCAGTGCTCCCAACATAAGACTCCAAGAGACCCAGTACTTC.

Ten or more counts support this clonotype. The chain uses TRBV6-1 and TRBJ1-3, with TRBD1 matching over 10 bases. Germline assignment: CDR1 MNHNS and CDR2 SASEGT. CDR3 length equals 14 residues. V lost 5 bases to trimming and J lost 4 bases; unmatched junction nucleotides: 2. In nucleotides, the CDR3 is TGTGCCAGCAGTCCGGACAGGGGGGGAAACACCATATATTTT. This encodes CASSPDRGGNTIYF.

The chain combines TRBV10-3 with TRBJ2-7; D perhaps matches TRBD1 (5 bases). Between the trimmed V and J ends, which lost 10 bases and 6 bases, there was a span of 13 bases. The CDR3 is 11 residues long. Germline V gene data show CDR1 as ENHRY and CDR2 as SYGVKD. The CDR3 reads CATLQGGEQYF. CDR3 coding DNA: TGTGCCACACTTCAGGGTGGCGAGCAGTACTTC.

On this clonotype: A read error may explain this, as a much larger clone is one base away. The J gene is TRBJ2-3, the V gene TRBV11-2; unclear D gene. V was clipped by 8 bases and J by 0 bases, with 12 bases between them. The CDR3 length is 14 residues. Per germline, CDR1 SGHAT and CDR2 FQNNGV. Written as DNA, the CDR3 is TGTGCCAGCGGCCCTCTGGGGAGCACAGATACGCAGTATTTT. Protein sequence: CASGPLGSTDTQYF.

This clonotype was detected many times. The chain recombines TRBV6-1 with TRBJ1-5, with D perhaps matching TRBD1 (5 bases). This CDR3 has 15 amino acids. V was trimmed by 5 bases and J by 5 bases, leaving 16 bases between them. Per the germline V gene, CDR1 is MNHNS and CDR2 is SASEGT. DNA for the CDR3: TGTGCCAGCAGTTCACTGGGACCCGGAGATCAGCCCCAGCATTTT. This gives the protein CASSSLGPGDQPQHF.

In its sample, this clonotype was seen many times. This chain uses TRBV5-6 with TRBJ2-7; possibly TRBD1 or TRBD2 for D (5 bases each). Trimming left V 4 bases short and J 2 bases short, with 10 bases between. The CDR3 length is 13 residues. Germline V gene sequence: CDR1 SGHDT, CDR2 YYEEEE. The CDR3 here is CASSLGEPYEQYF. The DNA for the CDR3 is TGTGCCAGCAGCCTGGGGGAACCCTACGAGCAGTACTTC.

The chain couples TRBV12-3 or TRBV12-4 to TRBJ2-5; 10 nucleotides line up with TRBD1. The CDR3 sequence is 15 residues long. Trimming removed 6 bases from V and 2 bases from J; junction bases left unmatched: 6. The CDR3 nucleotides read TGTGCCAGCAGATCCCGGGACAGGGGACAAGAGACCCAGTACTTC. It encodes CASRSRDRGQETQYF.

This clonotype was counted many times. The J gene is TRBJ1-1, the V gene TRBV5-1, with a weak D call TRBD1 (5 bases). V was clipped by 3 bases and J by 5 bases, with 17 bases between them. CDR1 and CDR2 from the germline V gene are SGHRS and YFSETQ. The CDR3 contains 15 residues. Here the CDR3 reads CASSSNPRRTTEAFF. The CDR3 DNA reads TGCGCCAGCAGCTCCAACCCCCGCAGGACAACTGAAGCTTTCTTT.

This clonotype was picked up a small number of times. The V gene is TRBV29-1, the J gene TRBJ2-7; 7 bases are a match to TRBD1. Germline CDR1 reads SQVTM; CDR2 reads ANQGSEA. CDR3 length: 12 amino acids. The trim removed 4 bases at V and 2 bases at J, leaving 2 bases unmatched. The CDR3 DNA reads as TGCAGCGTTGGTGACAGGGCCTACGAGCAGTACTTC. Translation gives CSVGDRAYEQYF.

This clonotype was seen a few times. The rearrangement uses TRBV28 and TRBJ2-1, with a possible D match to TRBD1 (8 bases). CDR3 length equals 14 residues. The V gene's germline CDR1 is MDHEN and CDR2 SYDVKM. V was cut by 10 bases and J by 9 bases, with 22 bases left in between. The CDR3 here is CATYRSGGGGEQFF. The CDR3 DNA reads TGTGCCACATATCGATCAGGGGGCGGGGGTGAGCAGTTCTTC.

The chain employs TRBV4-1 and TRBJ2-2, with D hard to call. CDR1 and CDR2 from the germline V gene are MGHRA and YSYEKL. The CDR3 extends over 16 amino acids. The germline V and J ends were trimmed by 0 bases and 1 base, with 9 bases remaining between them. The CDR3 region has the DNA TGCGCCAGCAGCCAAGATGCCGCCAGGAACACCGGGGAGCTGTTTTTT. This sequence encodes CASSQDAARNTGELFF.

This clonotype was found many times. The rearrangement links TRBV7-2 to TRBJ2-1; weak D call: TRBD2 (6 bases). CDR1 SGHTA and CDR2 FQGNSA come from the germline V gene. This CDR3 is built from 13 residues. Trimming took off 0 bases at V and 15 bases at J, with 15 bases between the two ends. The CDR3 spells CASSLALSGPPFF. The CDR3, as DNA: TGTGCCAGCAGCTTAGCCTTGAGCGGGCCACCGTTCTTC.

This clonotype was seen only a few times. The CDR3 DNA reads TGTGCCAGCACGACGCCGGCTACCACTGAAGCTTTCTTT. Its protein product is CASTTPATTEAFF. The J gene is TRBJ1-1, the V gene TRBV3-1; no definite D call. Trimming removed 7 bases at V and 4 bases at J, with 13 bases between. Germline-derived CDR1 and CDR2 are LGHDT and YNNKEL (reference sequence). The CDR3 extends over 13 amino acids.

This sequence joins TRBV9 and TRBJ2-5, with 15 nucleotides matching TRBD2. Germline loops: CDR1 SGDLS, CDR2 YYNGEE. The CDR3 is 19 residues long. V was pared by 3 bases and J by 5 bases, with 14 bases of the junction left unmatched. CDR3 nucleotide sequence: TGTGCCAGCAGCGCAAGGACTAGCGGGGGGGTAAAATTACCGGAGACCCAGTACTTC. It is translated as CASSARTSGGVKLPETQYF.